This T cell receptor (beta chain) originates from a study of low-dose radiotherapy and immunotherapy resistance in tumors. Study details: Ipilimumab 1 mg/kg every six weeks, together with nivolumab 240 mg every two weeks, was given intravenously to patients.

Covering alpha and beta chains, TRAV- and TRBV-specific primers were used for the first-strand cDNA. PCR amplification of the TCRs was performed with Phusion for 15 to 25 PCR cycles, and it relied on a constant-region primer together with a V-primer adapter. TCRdb re-called the reads through MiXCR, storing one row per CDR3 protein. The sample lists 30,000 to 50,000 distinct CDR3 sequences, about a third occurring once. CDR3 size: 15 residues. The germline gives CDR1 LNHDA, CDR2 SQIVND (reference sequence). V lost 7 bases and J lost 5, with 20 bases in between. Time point denoted: before trial treatment. In its sample, this clonotype was seen many times.

The sample here was PBMCs, taken before treatment. The TCR originated in a male donor with gallbladder cancer. The chain employs TRBV19 and TRBJ1-1; no reliable D call. Here the CDR3 reads CASTATSFAGTEAFF. The CDR3 coding sequence is TGTGCCAGTACCGCCACGTCCTTCGCGGGGACTGAAGCTTTCTTT. Drawing the rest from reference TRBV19 and TRBJ1-1, the complete variable domain is DGGITQSPKYLFRKEGQNVTLSCEQNLNHDAMYWYRQDPGQGLRLIYYSQIVNDFQKGDIAEGYSVSREKKESFPLTVTSAQKNPTAFYLCASTATSFAGTEAFFGQGTRLTVV.